The rows below give T cell receptor beta chains drawn from one sample of a study of blood T cell repertoires in COVID-19. Generated by immunoSEQ multiplex PCR, the TCRdb table keeps only in-frame clones and is missing some. The table shows 250,000 to 300,000 clones, with about 89% occurring only once. Specimen: peripheral blood. The receptors shown here come from a woman in her twenties or thirties with COVID-19, enrolled during active disease. Each CDR3 is given with its conserved first and last residue. The D gene is left open where the match is weak. Not every row has a clone size; where given, it reads once, few, many or a size class.

TRBD2 | TRBJ2-1 | . | TRBV5-1 | TGCGCCAGCAGCTTTGGTTCGGGACTAGCGGACAATGAGCAGTTCTTC | CASSFGSGLADNEQFF
. | TRBJ1-5 | . | TRBV5-1 | TGCGCCAGCAGCTTGGTGCCTATTGAGAGTGGCAATCAGCCCCAGCATTTT | CASSLVPIESGNQPQHF
TRBD1 | TRBJ2-1 | . | TRBV19 | TGTGCCACCCATCCGGGACAGGGGTTGAATGAGCAGTTCTTC | CATHPGQGLNEQFF
TRBD2 | TRBJ2-2 | . | TRBV7-3 | TGTGCCAGCAGCCCTAGCGGGAGTATCTCCGGGGAGCTGTTTTTT | CASSPSGSISGELFF
TRBD1 | TRBJ1-1 | . | TRBV5-1 | TGCGCCAGCAAGAAATCAGGGGGTGGGGACACTGAAGCTTTCTTT | CASKKSGGGDTEAFF
. | TRBJ1-3 | . | TRBV25-1 | TGTGCCAGCAGTGAAATAGGGGGTAATTCTGGAAACACCATATATTTT | CASSEIGGNSGNTIYF
. | TRBJ1-1 | few | TRBV7-9 | TGTGCCAGCAGCTCACAGGTACTGAACACTGAAGCTTTCTTT | CASSSQVLNTEAFF
. | TRBJ2-7 | . | TRBV11-2 | TGTGCCAGCAGCTTAGAGGTGGCGGTTCCTTCCTACGAGCAGTACTTC | CASSLEVAVPSYEQYF
. | TRBJ2-5 | . | TRBV3-1/TRBV3-2 | TGTGCCAGCAGCCAACGTGGTGGGCAGACCCAGTACTTC | CASSQRGGQTQYF
. | TRBJ1-3 | . | TRBV5-1 | TGCGCCAGCAGCTTGGCAGTCGGGGGCTCTGGAAACACCATATATTTT | CASSLAVGGSGNTIYF
. | TRBJ2-5 | . | TRBV19 | TGTGCCAGTAGTATGTTGCTGGGGGCCATGGGTCCAAAAGAGACCCAGTACTTC | CASSMLLGAMGPKETQYF
. | TRBJ1-2 | . | TRBV3-1/TRBV3-2 | TGTGCCAGCAGCCCCGGGGACACCTATGGCTACACCTTC | CASSPGDTYGYTF
. | TRBJ2-7 | . | TRBV7-8 | TGTGCCAGCAGCCCCACCGAGCGGCAGAGGTACGAGCAGTACTTC | CASSPTERQRYEQYF
TRBD1 | TRBJ1-4 | . | TRBV5-1 | TGCGCCAGCACCCCTACAGGGGCAGTTAATGAAAAACTGTTTTTT | CASTPTGAVNEKLFF
TRBD2 | TRBJ2-5 | . | TRBV7-8 | TGTGCCAGCAGCCCTCCTATATGGACTAGCGGGAGTGTTCAAGAGACCCAGTACTTC | CASSPPIWTSGSVQETQYF
. | TRBJ1-5 | once | TRBV2 | TGTGCCAGCAGTCGGGACACCACGTATAGCGGCAATCAGCCCCAGCATTTT | CASSRDTTYSGNQPQHF
TRBD2 | TRBJ2-7 | . | TRBV15 | TGTGCCACCAGCACCCTAAGATCGGGGGGGGACGAGCAGTACTTC | CATSTLRSGGDEQYF
. | TRBJ1-2 | . | TRBV27 | TGTGCCAGCAGTTTATCTGCAGGGGCTAGCTACACCTTC | CASSLSAGASYTF
TRBD2 | TRBJ2-7 | . | TRBV18 | TGTGCCAGCTCACCCGGGACTAGCGGGAGTACGGGTTACGAGCAGTACTTC | CASSPGTSGSTGYEQYF
TRBD1 | TRBJ1-5 | . | TRBV7-6 | TGTGCCAGCAGCGGGACAGGCGCAAATCAGCCCCAGCATTTT | CASSGTGANQPQHF
. | TRBJ2-3 | . | TRBV6-1 | TGTGCCAGCAGTGAAGGGAGAGCGGGCACAGATACGCAGTATTTT | CASSEGRAGTDTQYF
TRBD1 | TRBJ2-1 | . | TRBV6-4 | TGTGCCAGCAGTATGACAGGGGTCGGTTTAGCTGAGCAGTTCTTC | CASSMTGVGLAEQFF
TRBD1 | TRBJ1-2 | . | TRBV11-2 | TGTGCCAGCAGCTTAGTTGGGACAGGGAGCTTTTATGGCTACACCTTC | CASSLVGTGSFYGYTF
. | TRBJ1-1 | . | TRBV2 | TGTGCCAGCATTCTTCAGATGAACACTGAAGCTTTCTTT | CASILQMNTEAFF